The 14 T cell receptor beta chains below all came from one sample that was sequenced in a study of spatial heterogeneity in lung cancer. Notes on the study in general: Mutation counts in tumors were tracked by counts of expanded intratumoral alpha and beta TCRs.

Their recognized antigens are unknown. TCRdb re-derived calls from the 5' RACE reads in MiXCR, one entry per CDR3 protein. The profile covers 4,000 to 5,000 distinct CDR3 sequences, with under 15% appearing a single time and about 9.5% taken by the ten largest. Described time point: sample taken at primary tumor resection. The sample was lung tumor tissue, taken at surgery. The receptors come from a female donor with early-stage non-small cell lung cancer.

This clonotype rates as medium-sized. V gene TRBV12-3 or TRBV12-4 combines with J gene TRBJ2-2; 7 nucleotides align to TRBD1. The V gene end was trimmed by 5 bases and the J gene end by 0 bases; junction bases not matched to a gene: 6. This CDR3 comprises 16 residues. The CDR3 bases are TGTGCCAGCAGTACAATACAGGGGACGAACACCGGGGAGCTGTTTTTT. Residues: CASSTIQGTNTGELFF.

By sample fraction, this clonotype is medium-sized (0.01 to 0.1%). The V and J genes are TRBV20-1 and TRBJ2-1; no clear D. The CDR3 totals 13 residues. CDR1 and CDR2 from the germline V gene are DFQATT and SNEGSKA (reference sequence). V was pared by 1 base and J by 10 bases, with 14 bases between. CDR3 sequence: CSARADGRGEQFF. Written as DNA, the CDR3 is TGCAGTGCTAGAGCCGATGGCCGAGGAGAGCAGTTCTTC.

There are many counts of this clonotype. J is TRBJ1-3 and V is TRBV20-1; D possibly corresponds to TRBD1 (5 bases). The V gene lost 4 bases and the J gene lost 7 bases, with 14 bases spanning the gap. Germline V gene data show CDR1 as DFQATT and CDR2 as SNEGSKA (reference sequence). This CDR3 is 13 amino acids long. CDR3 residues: CSATGDVVNTIYF. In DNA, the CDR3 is TGCAGTGCTACTGGGGACGTTGTTAACACCATATATTTT.

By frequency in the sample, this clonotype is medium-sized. This chain's CDR3 is CSASERTHSYNEQFF. In nucleotides, the CDR3 is TGCAGTGCTAGTGAACGAACACACTCCTACAATGAGCAGTTCTTC. The rearrangement uses TRBV20-1 and TRBJ2-1; unclear D gene. Germline-derived CDR1 and CDR2 are DFQATT and SNEGSKA (reference sequence). Deletions cut 3 bases from V and 0 bases from J, with 12 bases between. The CDR3 extends over 15 amino acids.

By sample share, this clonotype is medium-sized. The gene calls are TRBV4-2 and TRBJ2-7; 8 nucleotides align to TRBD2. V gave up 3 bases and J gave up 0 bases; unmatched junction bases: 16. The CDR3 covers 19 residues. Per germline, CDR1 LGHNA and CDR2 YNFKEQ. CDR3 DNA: TGTGCCAGCAGCCATCCCCATTCCCCGGGACTAGGTTACTCCTACGAGCAGTACTTC. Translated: CASSHPHSPGLGYSYEQYF.

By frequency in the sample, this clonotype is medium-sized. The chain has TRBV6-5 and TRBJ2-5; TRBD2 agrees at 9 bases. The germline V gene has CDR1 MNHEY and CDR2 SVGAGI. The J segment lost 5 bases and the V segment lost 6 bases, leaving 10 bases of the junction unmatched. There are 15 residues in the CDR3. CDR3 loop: CASSLRAGGRETQYF. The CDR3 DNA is TGTGCCAGCAGCCTTAGGGCGGGGGGGCGTGAGACCCAGTACTTC.

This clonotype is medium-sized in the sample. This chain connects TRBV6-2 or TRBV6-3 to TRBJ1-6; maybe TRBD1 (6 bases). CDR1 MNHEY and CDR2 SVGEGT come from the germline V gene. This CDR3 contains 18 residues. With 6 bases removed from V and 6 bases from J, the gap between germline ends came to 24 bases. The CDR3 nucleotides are TGTGCCAGCAGCCCGCCTGTGGGCAGGGGCGGGGGTAATTCACCCCTCCACTTT. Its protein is CASSPPVGRGGGNSPLHF.

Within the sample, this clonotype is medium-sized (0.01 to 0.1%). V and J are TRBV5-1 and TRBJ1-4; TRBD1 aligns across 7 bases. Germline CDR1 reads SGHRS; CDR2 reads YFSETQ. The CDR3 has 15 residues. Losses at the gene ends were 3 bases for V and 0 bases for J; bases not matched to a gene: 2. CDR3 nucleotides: TGCGCCAGCAGCTGGGGGACAGCAACTAATGAAAAACTGTTTTTT. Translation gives CASSWGTATNEKLFF.

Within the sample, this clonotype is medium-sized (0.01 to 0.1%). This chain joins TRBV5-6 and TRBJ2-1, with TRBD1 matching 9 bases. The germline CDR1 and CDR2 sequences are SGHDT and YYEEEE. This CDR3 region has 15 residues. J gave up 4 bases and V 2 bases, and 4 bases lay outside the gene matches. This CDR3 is CASSLGDRAYNEQFF. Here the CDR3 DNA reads TGTGCCAGCAGCTTAGGGGACAGGGCTTACAATGAGCAGTTCTTC.

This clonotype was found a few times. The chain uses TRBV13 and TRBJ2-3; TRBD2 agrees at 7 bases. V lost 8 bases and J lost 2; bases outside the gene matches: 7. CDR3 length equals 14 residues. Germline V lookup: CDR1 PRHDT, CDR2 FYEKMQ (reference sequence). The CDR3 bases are TGTGCCAGCGCGCGGGGGTTTGACACAGATACGCAGTATTTT. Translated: CASARGFDTDTQYF.

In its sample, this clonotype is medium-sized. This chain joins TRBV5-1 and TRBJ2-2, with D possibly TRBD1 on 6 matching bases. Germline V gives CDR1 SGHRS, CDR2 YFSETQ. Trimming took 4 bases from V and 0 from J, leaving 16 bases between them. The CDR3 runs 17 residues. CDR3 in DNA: TGCGCCAGCAGCCTGGGGGCGGGCCAGACGAACACCGGGGAGCTGTTTTTT. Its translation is CASSLGAGQTNTGELFF. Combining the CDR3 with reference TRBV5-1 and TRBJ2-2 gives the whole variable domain KAGVTQTPRYLIKTRGQQVTLSCSPISGHRSVSWYQQTPGQGLQFLFEYFSETQRNKGNFPGRFSGRQFSNSRSEMNVSTLELGDSALYLCASSLGAGQTNTGELFFGEGSRLTVL.

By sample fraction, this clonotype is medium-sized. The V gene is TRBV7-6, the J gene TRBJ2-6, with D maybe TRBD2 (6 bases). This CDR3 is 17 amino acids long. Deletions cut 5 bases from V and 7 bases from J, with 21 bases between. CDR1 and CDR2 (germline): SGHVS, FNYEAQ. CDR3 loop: CASSLAGIGGIANVLTF. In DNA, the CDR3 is TGTGCCAGCAGCCTTGCTGGAATCGGAGGGATAGCCAACGTCCTGACTTTC.

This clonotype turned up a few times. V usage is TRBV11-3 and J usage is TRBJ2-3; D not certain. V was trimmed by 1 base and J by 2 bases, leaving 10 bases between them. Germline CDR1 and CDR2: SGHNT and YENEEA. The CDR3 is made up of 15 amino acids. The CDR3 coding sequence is TGTGCCAGCAGCTTAGTAGGGCTGGTCACAGATACGCAGTATTTT. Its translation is CASSLVGLVTDTQYF. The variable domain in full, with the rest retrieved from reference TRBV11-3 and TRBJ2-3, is EAGVVQSPRYKIIEKKQPVAFWCNPISGHNTLYWYLQNLGQGPELLIRYENEEAVDDSQLPKDRFSAERLKGVDSTLKIQPAELGDSAVYLCASSLVGLVTDTQYFGPGTRLTVL.

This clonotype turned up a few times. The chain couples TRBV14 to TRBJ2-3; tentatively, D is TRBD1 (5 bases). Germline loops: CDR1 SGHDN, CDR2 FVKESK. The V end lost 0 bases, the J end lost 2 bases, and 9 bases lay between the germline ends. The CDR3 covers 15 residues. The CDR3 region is CASSQEGALTDTQYF. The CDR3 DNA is TGTGCCAGCAGCCAAGAAGGGGCACTCACAGATACGCAGTATTTT.